This record looks at one TCR beta chain sequence and its context. Its antigen remains undetermined. The conserved phenylalanine or tryptophan is not found at the CDR3 terminus, so this likely reflects a read error. Receptors were amplified or captured by PCR. For sequencing, a NextSeq 500 was employed. Preparation of bulk TCR libraries followed a previously described approach, with the TCR primers listed in Table S5. The Qiagen AllPrep DNA/RNA kit was used to purify total RNA. Reads from multiple sequencing runs of the same library were pooled before analysis. Per the source publication's procedure: Reads were retained only if the reads had an exact TCR constant sequence, and the retained reads were trimmed to 150 nt and grouped according to their 12-nt molecular barcodes. Reads in each barcode group were sub-clustered using a 15% Levenshtein threshold, and a quality-weighted consensus sequence was built for each RNA molecule. Non-functional sequences were discarded, and so were lower-count sequences lying one edit away from another sequence. Based on fitting two negative binomial distributions, any barcode sub-cluster with under 20% of the maximum read count was discarded. The public reads were reanalyzed by TCRdb: fastp trimming at Q25, MiXCR alignment, in-frame beta chains only. Rows with one shared CDR3 protein collapse into an entry with the most common genes and DNA. For this entry, the V and J calls and clone size follow TCRdb and not the study's own pipeline. The sample table holds approximately 100,000 distinct CDR3 sequences, of which roughly 34% were seen once. The ten most abundant clones make up 4% to 5% of the sample.

These data are taken from a study of molecular identifiers for immune sequencing clone quantification (dated by TCRdb to 2016 to 2018). Study-level background: For a replicate experiment, the RNA from either approximately 20,000 or 100,000 naive CD8 T cells was divided into five aliquots, and four of those aliquots went on to sequencing. CD8 T cells were used in a methods study to benchmark molecular-identifier clustering-based TCR repertoire sequencing (MIDCIRS) and TCR RNA copy counting.

The CDR3 length is 15 residues, termini included. Left in the record is the CDR3 DNA by itself, 45 bases read in frame from the first base. CDR1 and CDR2, looked up from the germline V gene, are SGDLS and YYNGEE. For this chain, trimming is 0 bases at the V end and 4 bases at the J end, and the number of junction bases without a gene match is 5. The full study reports these points: Modeling estimated about 3 recovered TCR RNA copies per cell, compared with about ten by digital PCR, which implies around 33% capture efficiency. Even against a background of one million naive CD8 T cells, spiked-in Jurkat TCR RNA amounting to a single cell's worth was reported to be detectable. When barcode sub-clustering was not used, chimeric consensus sequences inflated TCR diversity, with chimeras reaching as high as 47%. The sizes of highly expanded clones could end up underestimated when identical TCR molecules share a barcode. Spiked-in Jurkat TCR RNA (approximately 9 copies' worth), which is not part of the donor repertoire, was contained in the naive libraries. In CMV-specific effector cells, clones with more than 20 RNA copies contained over 99% of molecules, whereas in naive cells such clones contained under 1% of molecules.

Libraries of naive CD8 T cells were generated from about 21,000 to 970,000 sorted cells, with 10%, 30% or 50% of the purified RNA used. Naive CD8 T cells, defined as CD8+CD4-CCR7+CD45RA+, were FACS-sorted into RLT Plus buffer on a BD FACSAria II. Detection sensitivity was tested by spiking Jurkat RNA equal to roughly ten TCR copies' worth into samples containing roughly 19,000-1,000,000 naive CD8 T cells. Enrichment of CD8 T cells was done with RosetteSep CD8+ T Cell Enrichment Cocktail plus Ficoll-Paque, and ACK red cell lysis came afterward. The sequence joins TRBV9 to TRBJ2-7, with 9 bases in between that match TRBD2. Sequencing was carried out using naive CD8+ T cells from blood, with Jurkat cell RNA spiked in. In light of the paper, this sample's cell subset or site label describes: FACS-sorted CD8+CD4-CCR7+CD45RA+ naive T cells. The TCR sequence derives from a human donor in good health. Some libraries in this study had Jurkat cell RNA spiked in. The CDR3 sequence is CASSVGPSGEYEQYI. In nucleotides, the sequence is TGTGCCAGCAGCGTAGGGCCTAGCGGGGAGTACGAGCAGTACATC.